These T cell receptor beta chains were read from a single sample in a study of post-analysis software for immune sequencing data. One entry per CDR3 protein results from TCRdb running MiXCR on the PCR reads. The data contain about 540,000 distinct CDR3 sequences, approximately 34% of them seen just once; the ten biggest clones take up roughly 6%. The sequenced material came from blood. The receptors originated from a girl aged 2-17 years with multiple sclerosis. CDR3s include the opening cysteine and the closing phenylalanine or tryptophan. The D gene is left open where the match is weak. Some rows mark clone size as missing; the rest say once, few, many or name a class of expanded clone.

V gene	J gene	clone size	D gene	CDR3 DNA	CDR3 protein
TRBV11-2	TRBJ2-3	few	NA	TGTGCCAGCAGCTTAGATGTTGCTAGCACAGATACGCAGTATTTT	CASSLDVASTDTQYF
TRBV10-3	TRBJ2-1	many	TRBD2	TGTGCCATCAGTGAGTCTCGGGGGGGGTCCTACAATGAGCAGTTCTTC	CAISESRGGSYNEQFF
TRBV5-1	TRBJ1-1	few	NA	TGCGCCAGCAGCTTGGCTGTCTTAAGAGAGTGGAGAGCTTTCTTT	CASSLAVLREWRAFF
TRBV24-1	TRBJ1-1	NA	NA	TGTGCCACCAGTGATTTGGCGGGGTATGAAGCTTTCTTT	CATSDLAGYEAFF
TRBV10-3	TRBJ2-7	many	TRBD1	TGTGCCATCATGGGGACAGACTCCTACGAGCAGTACTTC	CAIMGTDSYEQYF
TRBV3-1	TRBJ1-1	NA	TRBD1	TGTGCCAGCAGCCAAGATCGGCAGGGGGGGTTGAACACTGAAGCTTTCTTT	CASSQDRQGGLNTEAFF
TRBV13	TRBJ1-1	NA	TRBD1	TGTGCCAGCAGCCTCGGACAGGGCCGCCCCGGGACTGAAGCTTTCTTT	CASSLGQGRPGTEAFF
TRBV20-1	TRBJ2-3	NA	TRBD2	TGCAGTGCTAGCAGCCTAGCGGAGGCCCTCAGCACAGATACGCAGTATTTT	CSASSLAEALSTDTQYF
TRBV7-9	TRBJ2-5	NA	NA	TGTGCCAGCAGCTTAGGTTTACTGAAAGAGACCCAGTACTTC	CASSLGLLKETQYF
TRBV7-2	TRBJ1-2	NA	NA	TGTGCCAGCAGCTTGAGGGCAGGGTATGGCTACACCTTC	CASSLRAGYGYTF
TRBV7-2	TRBJ2-1	few	TRBD2	TGTGCCAGCAGCCTATTGTCCAGCCAGCGGGGGTACAATGAGCAGTTCTTC	CASSLLSSQRGYNEQFF
TRBV6-2/TRBV6-3	TRBJ2-1	few	NA	TGTGCCAGCAGTCCCTCGGCCTCCTACAATGAGCAGTTCTTC	CASSPSASYNEQFF
TRBV20-1	TRBJ2-3	NA	NA	TGCAGTGCTAGAGAGACTAGAGACCCCACAGATACGCAGTATTTT	CSARETRDPTDTQYF
TRBV29-1	TRBJ2-1	many	NA	TGCAGCGTTATATCCCCACACCCCTACAATGAGCAGTTCTTC	CSVISPHPYNEQFF
TRBV29-1	TRBJ2-4	few	NA	TGCAGCCCCGGACAGAGGGCCAAAAACATTCAGTACTTC	CSPGQRAKNIQYF
TRBV6-2/TRBV6-3	TRBJ2-3	NA	TRBD1	TGTGCCAGCAACCTACAGGGGAGCACAGATACGCAGTATTTT	CASNLQGSTDTQYF
TRBV12-3/TRBV12-4	TRBJ1-2	few	TRBD1	TGTGCCAGCAGTTCAAATCCGGGACAGGGGAACTATGGCTACACCTTC	CASSSNPGQGNYGYTF
TRBV20-1	TRBJ1-2	few	NA	TGCAGTGCGACCACCGGGGGCGGCTACACCTTC	CSATTGGGYTF
TRBV7-3	TRBJ2-1	NA	NA	TGTGCCAGCAGCTTAGGGTCTTGGGGATCTAACAATGAGCAGTTCTTC	CASSLGSWGSNNEQFF
TRBV7-9	TRBJ2-1	NA	NA	TGTGCCAGCAGCTTGAGGGACGGCTCCTACAATGAGCAGTTCTTC	CASSLRDGSYNEQFF
TRBV5-5	TRBJ2-7	NA	NA	TGTGCCAGCAGCTTGGTCCGGGGCAGGGCCAAGGAGCAGTACTTC	CASSLVRGRAKEQYF
TRBV20-1	TRBJ2-3	few	NA	TGCAGTGCTGCACCATCGGGAGCACTCACAGATACGCAGTATTTT	CSAAPSGALTDTQYF
TRBV6-5	TRBJ2-7	few	NA	TGTGCCAGCAGGCTGGGTAATGAGCAGTACTTC	CASRLGNEQYF
TRBV7-2	TRBJ2-7	NA	TRBD2	TGTGCCAGCAGCCCCACGAGCGGGGGCTACAATGAGCAGTACTTC	CASSPTSGGYNEQYF
TRBV5-5	TRBJ2-3	NA	TRBD1	TGTGCCAGCAGCGTAGTCAGCCTTGGGGACAGCCTCACAGATACGCAGTATTTT	CASSVVSLGDSLTDTQYF
TRBV11-2	TRBJ2-7	once	TRBD2	TGTGCCAGCAGCCTGCGACCCTCGAGACGTTTAGCGGGGGAGATAAGCTCCTACGAGCAGTACTTC	CASSLRPSRRLAGEISSYEQYF
TRBV6-5	TRBJ2-1	few	TRBD2	TGTGCCAGCAGTTACTTAGCGGGGGGCCTCAATGAGCAGTTCTTC	CASSYLAGGLNEQFF
TRBV4-1	TRBJ2-2	once	TRBD1	TGCGCCAGCAGTACGGGACAGCCGAACACCGGGGAGCTGTTTTTT	CASSTGQPNTGELFF
TRBV20-1	TRBJ2-3	NA	TRBD2	TGCAGTGCTGGACCGAAGACTAGCGGGGGCTCCTATCTCGCAGATACGCAGTATTTT	CSAGPKTSGGSYLADTQYF
TRBV4-1	TRBJ1-5	NA	NA	TGCGCCAGCAGCCAAGTTACGGGGTACCAGCCCCAGCATTTT	CASSQVTGYQPQHF